This T cell receptor (beta chain) comes out of a study of T cell responses to AZD1222 COVID-19 vaccine (dated by TCRdb to the early 2020s). For the study in its entirety: AZD1222 recipients with second doses at about 4 weeks or about 12 weeks were pooled, because spike-specific TCR depth and breadth did not differ between schedules. TCR sequencing was performed for over 230 trial participants, of whom about 210 were given two doses of AZD1222 and some 26 were given two doses of MenACWY control vaccine. Trial participants were enrolled by age into 18-55, 56-69 and 70-plus year subgroups, with around 140, 26 and 57 TCR-sequenced participants respectively.

This specimen's time point label, interpreted: baseline before first vaccination. Vaccinee samples came from UK trials COV001 and COV002, including a single-blind randomized controlled phase 2/3 trial of AZD1222 (ChAdOx1 nCoV-19) in healthy adults. Trial participant PBMC samples were collected at day 0 and day 28 after the second dose for TCRbeta chain sequencing. The CDR3 regions of human TCRbeta chains were analyzed by immunosequencing. Processing in the source paper ran as follows. TCRs in the repertoires were matched against a reference library of SARS-CoV-2-specific TCRs that had been generated with the MIRA antigen-specificity platform. Breadth was defined as the fraction of unique TCRs that were SARS-CoV-2-associated. Depth was defined as the fraction of total T cells that were SARS-CoV-2-associated. Using the MIRA data, every spike-specific TCR was mapped to the spike region that the TCR reacted to and assigned to either a CD4 or a CD8 class. Log10-transformed breadth and depth values were compared by one-way ANOVA with Sidak's multiple comparisons tests. Entries here come from immuneACCESS through TCRdb and include only in-frame sequences with V and J called. Some clones fail to appear in such tables; in the studies checked, an unresolved V gene covers under half of the shortfall, and the cause of the remainder is unknown. V, J and clone size are those of that table, while D and trimming were read from the DNA. Here the sample has over 100,000 clones; more than 85% occur a single time. Approximately 5% of the sample rests with the top ten.

Beyond this particular receptor, the publication reports: A significant rise in spike-specific TCR breadth and depth was observed after two AZD1222 doses relative to day 0 and relative to MenACWY recipients. Because no day 14 peak-response samples were available, repertoires were characterized only after the peak T cell response. Most participants were white British and females outnumbered males, and the authors suggested that clonal diversity may have been underestimated. Conclusions about previously exposed vaccinees are limited, since just 6 or 7 AZD1222 recipients were seropositive for SARS-CoV-2 at baseline. Reportedly, almost half of the unique spike-specific TCRs recognized epitopes lying outside the regions that are mutated in the B.1.351 and B.1.1.7 variants. The 56-69-year group was small, and its depth increase did not reach significance, likely because of low power. CD4 TCRs associated with the vaccine covered the entire spike protein, and the dominant responses were in regions 160-218 and 743-854.

Inclusive of the bounding cysteine and phenylalanine, the CDR3 is 15 residues long. Just the 45-base CDR3 DNA is kept, in frame starting at base 1. CDR1 MRHNA and CDR2 SNTAGT were looked up in the germline V gene. Here V drops 5 bases and J drops 4 bases, and the junction holds 6 bases not matched to any gene. Concerning this clone itself: It lacks a known antigen. The sample holds no much larger clone one base away, and base qualities are not on file.

This TCR was sampled from an adult in good health. The V and J genes are TRBV6-4 and TRBJ2-3; the junction holds 10 bases that match TRBD1. This material consisted of peripheral blood, taken on day 0 of AZD1222 vaccination. The CDR3: CASSPTGGEADTQYF. The DNA reads TGTGCCAGCAGTCCGACAGGGGGCGAGGCAGATACGCAGTATTTT.